Shown below are 24 T cell receptor beta chains from a single sample sequenced in a study of OX40 agonist ivuxolimab in advanced cancers. Libraries came from the immunoSEQ multiplex PCR assay. Sourced from immuneACCESS, this table was stored by TCRdb with only in-frame sequences that have V and J called. A share of the clones is absent; for the studies checked, an unresolved V gene accounts for under half, and the remainder has no known explanation. The sample table holds 50,000 to 55,000 clones, of which around 91% were seen once. Together, the top ten hold approximately 11% of the sample. This specimen was CD4+ or CD8+ T cells sorted from blood, taken in a trial of the OX40 agonist ivuxolimab. The receptors come from an adult with an advanced solid tumor such as melanoma, head and neck, liver or kidney cancer.

J is TRBJ2-2 and V is TRBV7-2, with TRBD2 matching over 8 bases. Trimming cost V 2 bases and J 1 base; bases outside gene matches: 3. The length of the CDR3 is 16 residues. Germline V lookup: CDR1 SGHTA, CDR2 FQGNSA. CDR3 DNA sequence: TGTGCCAGCAGCTTATTTGCGGGGGGGAACACCGGGGAGCTGTTTTTT. It is translated as CASSLFAGGNTGELFF.

The gene calls are TRBV7-9 and TRBJ2-5; perhaps TRBD1 as D (6 bases). The CDR3 runs 15 residues. V was cut by 1 base and J by 1 base, with 10 bases left in between. Germline V CDR1 and CDR2: SEHNR, FQNEAQ (reference sequence). The CDR3 DNA follows: TGTGCCAGCAGCTTAGGACAGGCCAGCCAAGAGACCCAGTACTTC. This gives the protein CASSLGQASQETQYF.

The chain links TRBV27 to TRBJ1-5, with 8 bases fitting TRBD1. From germline, CDR1 is MNHEY and CDR2 SMNVEV (reference sequence). The CDR3 length is 12 residues. With 8 bases clipped from V and 7 bases from J, the junction kept 4 bases outside the gene matches. The CDR3 sequence is CASGDRGQPQHF. CDR3 sequence (DNA): TGTGCCAGCGGAGACAGGGGCCAGCCCCAGCATTTT.

The rearrangement uses TRBV20-1 and TRBJ2-1; D gene uncertain. This CDR3 has 11 amino acids. V was pared by 5 bases and J by 5 bases, with 7 bases between. Germline V CDR1 and CDR2: DFQATT, SNEGSKA (reference sequence). For the CDR3, the DNA is TGCAGTGCTCCCACCGACAATGAGCAGTTCTTC. Residues: CSAPTDNEQFF.

This chain connects TRBV4-1 to TRBJ1-1, with TRBD1 as a possible D gene (5 bases). The CDR3 totals 16 residues. Germline CDR1 is MGHRA and CDR2 is YSYEKL. Trimming pared 2 bases from V and 8 bases from J, leaving 21 bases between. The CDR3 sequence: CASSQQDMGFSKEAFF. DNA of the CDR3: TGCGCCAGCAGCCAACAGGACATGGGATTTTCGAAGGAAGCTTTCTTT.

The chain couples TRBV27 to TRBJ2-7; possibly TRBD1 or TRBD2 for D (5 bases each). V lost 4 bases, J lost 3 bases, and 16 bases lay in between. The CDR3 consists of 15 residues. Germline CDR1 is MNHEY and CDR2 is SMNVEV (reference sequence). CDR3 DNA sequence: TGTGCCAGCAGTTCAAGCAATTCGGGGCACTACGAGCAGTACTTC. Protein sequence: CASSSSNSGHYEQYF.

The chain joins TRBV28 to TRBJ1-2, with D uncertain. Germline CDR1 and CDR2: MDHEN and SYDVKM. Trimming cost V 5 bases and J 9 bases, with 19 bases left between them. The CDR3 sequence is 14 residues long. CDR3 in DNA: TGTGCCAGCAGTCCAGGTTCCCTCGGAAGGAGCTACACCTTC. Its translation is CASSPGSLGRSYTF.

The V call is TRBV2, the J call TRBJ2-1, with 8 bases lining up with TRBD2. The germline V gene encodes CDR1 SNHLY and CDR2 FYNNEI. CDR3 length: 15 residues. Trimming removed 4 bases from V and 6 bases from J; junction bases left unmatched: 8. CDR3 coding DNA: TGTGCCAGCAGTGTATTAACTAGCGGTCCCAATGAGCAGTTCTTC. Its protein is CASSVLTSGPNEQFF.

V and J are TRBV29-1 and TRBJ1-2, with D hard to call. This CDR3 has 12 amino acids. Germline CDR1 is SQVTM and CDR2 is ANQGSEA. The V and J ends lost 6 bases and 4 bases respectively, with 12 bases between them. Here the CDR3 reads CSVARGAYGYTF. The CDR3 coding sequence is TGCAGCGTCGCCCGGGGAGCCTATGGCTACACCTTC. Full variable domain (rest looked up from reference TRBV29-1 and TRBJ1-2): SAVISQKPSRDICQRGTSLTIQCQVDSQVTMMFWYRQQPGQSLTLIATANQGSEATYESGFVIDKFPISRPNLTFSTLTVSNMSPEDSSIYLCSVARGAYGYTFGSGTRLTVV.

V gene TRBV5-6 combines with J gene TRBJ1-2, with D hard to call. The germline V and J ends were trimmed by 0 bases and 3 bases, with 6 bases remaining between them. CDR1 is SGHDT and CDR2 is YYEEEE in the germline V gene. This CDR3 has 13 residues. In DNA, the CDR3 is TGTGCCAGCAGCTTGGAGGGAGACTATGGCTACACCTTC. Amino acid sequence: CASSLEGDYGYTF.

The rearrangement joins TRBV19 to TRBJ2-3; 7 bases are shared with TRBD1. The V segment lost 8 bases and the J segment 1 base; nucleotides outside the gene matches: 9. CDR1 is LNHDA and CDR2 is SQIVND in the germline V gene (reference sequence). The CDR3 extends over 15 amino acids. The CDR3 DNA follows: TGTGCCAGTCACGAACAGGGGATTGGCACAGATACGCAGTATTTT. This translates into CASHEQGIGTDTQYF.

This chain joins TRBV4-1 and TRBJ2-7; D may be TRBD2 (6 bases). The germline V gene has CDR1 MGHRA and CDR2 YSYEKL. V gave up 1 base and J gave up 3 bases, with 7 bases separating them. CDR3 length equals 13 residues. This chain's CDR3 is CASSQGGVYEQYF. As DNA, the CDR3 is TGCGCCAGCAGCCAAGGCGGGGTCTACGAGCAGTACTTC.

The chain has TRBV7-2 and TRBJ1-1; tentatively, D is TRBD1 (6 bases). This CDR3 has 14 amino acids. Germline loops: CDR1 SGHTA, CDR2 FQGNSA. V shed 6 bases and J shed 5 bases, with 16 bases lying between them. In DNA form, the CDR3 reads TGTGCCAGCAGTCAACAGGCAGGGGAGACTGAAGCTTTCTTT. Translated: CASSQQAGETEAFF.

The CDR3 DNA sequence: TGTGCCAGTAGTCCCGGGGTATCCGTAAATTCACCCCTCCACTTT. As protein: CASSPGVSVNSPLHF. The chain uses TRBV19 and TRBJ1-6, with D unclear. There are 15 residues in the CDR3. Looked up from germline, CDR1 is LNHDA and CDR2 is SQIVND (reference sequence). V lost 5 bases and J lost 7, with 15 bases in between.

The V call is TRBV28, the J call TRBJ1-4; 8 bases align to TRBD1. Unmatched junction bases numbered 6, after V lost 4 bases and J lost 8 bases. The CDR3 runs to 14 residues. Germline CDR1 MDHEN, CDR2 SYDVKM. The CDR3 DNA sequence: TGTGCCAGCAGTTCCCTCACAGGGGGAGAAAAACTGTTTTTT. It specifies CASSSLTGGEKLFF.

J is TRBJ1-1 and V is TRBV2, with D unclear. The CDR3 runs to 11 residues. Trimming stripped 7 bases from V and 1 base from J, with 4 bases between. Germline CDR1 reads SNHLY; CDR2 reads FYNNEI. The chain's CDR3 is CASMRNTEAFF. CDR3 sequence (DNA): TGTGCCAGCATGAGGAACACTGAAGCTTTCTTT.

This rearrangement joins TRBV27 to TRBJ2-7; the D is unclear. The V end lost 5 bases, the J end lost 2 bases, and 13 bases lay between the germline ends. CDR3 length: 14 residues. Germline V gene sequence: CDR1 MNHEY, CDR2 SMNVEV (reference sequence). CDR3 bases: TGTGCCAGCAGTCCCGGTGCAGATCCCTACGAGCAGTACTTC. This sequence encodes CASSPGADPYEQYF.

This sequence joins TRBV6-6 and TRBJ1-2; D is unresolved. CDR3 size: 14 residues. Germline CDR1 and CDR2: MNHNY and SVGAGI (reference sequence). Trimming pared 4 bases from V and 4 bases from J, leaving 13 bases between. The CDR3 DNA reads as TGTGCCAGCAGTTTTGGGGATTCCGGCTATGGCTACACCTTC. Translated: CASSFGDSGYGYTF.

J is TRBJ2-5 and V is TRBV27, with a tentative D call TRBD2 (6 bases). CDR1 is MNHEY and CDR2 is SMNVEV in the germline V gene (reference sequence). Trimming stripped 7 bases from V and 5 bases from J, with 14 bases between. The CDR3 loop spans 13 amino acids. The CDR3 reads CASTRMGLETQYF. Here the CDR3 DNA reads TGTGCCAGCACTCGAATGGGACTGGAGACCCAGTACTTC.

The chain is built from TRBV7-2 and TRBJ2-1; unclear D gene. Trimming shortened V by 5 bases and J by 0 bases, and 11 bases separated the two germline ends. Germline CDR1 and CDR2: SGHTA and FQGNSA. This CDR3 has 15 residues. CDR3: CASSRTVGSYNEQFF. CDR3 sequence (DNA): TGTGCCAGCAGCCGAACAGTGGGCTCCTACAATGAGCAGTTCTTC.

The rearrangement uses TRBV5-6 and TRBJ2-3; the D gene is possibly TRBD1 (6 bases). CDR1 is SGHDT, CDR2 YYEEEE, per germline. The V end lost 3 bases, the J end lost 4 bases, and 15 bases lay between the germline ends. The CDR3 extends over 15 amino acids. The CDR3 DNA reads as TGTGCCAGCAGCTACCTAACAGGGCCCGCAGATACGCAGTATTTT. This codes for CASSYLTGPADTQYF. The variable domain in full, completed from reference TRBV5-6 and TRBJ2-3, reads DAGVTQSPTHLIKTRGQQVTLRCSPKSGHDTVSWYQQALGQGPQFIFQYYEEEERQRGNFPDRFSGHQFPNYSSELNVNALLLGDSALYLCASSYLTGPADTQYFGPGTRLTVL.

The rearrangement links TRBV28 to TRBJ1-5, with D hard to call. The V gene's germline CDR1 is MDHEN and CDR2 SYDVKM. V dropped 6 bases and J dropped 7 bases, with 10 bases sitting between them. The CDR3 has 12 amino acids. CDR3 nucleotides: TGTGCCAGCAGGGGAGTCGGGCAGCCCCAGCATTTT. This sequence encodes CASRGVGQPQHF.

V gene TRBV4-1 combines with J gene TRBJ1-2, with 7 bases lining up with TRBD1. The CDR3 length is 15 residues. V was clipped by 1 base and J by 8 bases; unmatched bases: 10. Germline CDR1 is MGHRA and CDR2 is YSYEKL. CDR3: CASSQVGRGYEGYTF. CDR3 DNA sequence: TGCGCCAGCAGCCAAGTAGGCAGGGGGTATGAAGGCTACACCTTC.

This sequence joins TRBV18 and TRBJ2-7; 8 bases are a match to TRBD1. In germline, CDR1 is KGHSH, CDR2 LQKENI. This CDR3 is 14 amino acids long. After removal of 5 bases from V and 5 bases from J, the junction contained 8 bases not matched to a gene. The CDR3 loop is CASSGRQGFDEQYF. CDR3 coding DNA: TGTGCCAGCTCAGGTCGACAGGGGTTCGACGAGCAGTACTTC. Complete variable domain (other parts from reference TRBV18 and TRBJ2-7): NAGVMQNPRHLVRRRGQEARLRCSPMKGHSHVYWYRQLPEEGLKFMVYLQKENIIDESGMPKERFSAEFPKEGPSILRIQQVVRGDSAAYFCASSGRQGFDEQYFGPGTRLTVT.